This is a list of T cell receptor beta chains from one sample in a study of beta chain features in type 1 diabetes. Assay used: immunoSEQ multiplex PCR; TCRdb lists only in-frame clones, some missing. This table holds roughly 340,000 clones, about 14% found once. The sample consisted of naive CD4+ T cells from blood. The receptor set was obtained from a woman under 30 with type 1 diabetes. The CDR3 runs from the conserved cysteine through the conserved F or W. A D gene is named only where the DNA matches it firmly. The size of a clone is reported for some rows only, either as once, few or many, or as a class for expanded clones.

D: NA
V: TRBV28
size: few
J: TRBJ1-5
length: 13
DNA: TGTGCCAGCGTCAGGAGGCTATCTGGGCCCCAGCATTTT
CDR3: CASVRRLSGPQHF

D: TRBD1
V: TRBV13
size: few
J: TRBJ2-1
length: 15
DNA: TGTGCCAGCAGCTTCCGGGACAGGGGGTTGGATGAGCAGTTCTTC
CDR3: CASSFRDRGLDEQFF

D: NA
V: TRBV15
size: few
J: TRBJ1-3
length: 15
DNA: TGTGCCACCAGCAGAGATTGGGCAGCTGGAAACACCATATATTTT
CDR3: CATSRDWAAGNTIYF

D: TRBD1
V: TRBV7-6
size: NA
J: TRBJ2-7
length: 15
DNA: TGTGCCAGCAGCCCGGGGACAGGTAGCTCCTACGAGCAGTACTTC
CDR3: CASSPGTGSSYEQYF

D: NA
V: TRBV25-1
size: NA
J: TRBJ2-1
length: 15
DNA: TGTGCCAGCAGTGAATCGGGCGGGATGTACAATGAGCAGTTCTTC
CDR3: CASSESGGMYNEQFF

D: TRBD2
V: TRBV27
size: few
J: TRBJ2-5
length: 12
DNA: TGTGCCAGCAGCCCTAGCGGGGAGACCCAGTACTTC
CDR3: CASSPSGETQYF

D: TRBD2
V: TRBV28
size: NA
J: TRBJ2-3
length: 16
DNA: TGTGCCAGCAGTTTAGCTAGCGGAGGGGGCACAGATACGCAGTATTTT
CDR3: CASSLASGGGTDTQYF

D: NA
V: TRBV7-9
size: few
J: TRBJ1-1
length: 13
DNA: TGTGCCAGCACCACAGGATTGAACACTGAAGCTTTCTTT
CDR3: CASTTGLNTEAFF

D: TRBD2
V: TRBV6-5
size: NA
J: TRBJ2-7
length: 15
DNA: TGTGCCCGCGGGCTGCCCGGACTAGCGAGCTACGAGCAGTACTTC
CDR3: CARGLPGLASYEQYF

D: TRBD1
V: TRBV7-3
size: NA
J: TRBJ2-3
length: 13
DNA: TGTGCCAGTTCTAGGACAGGGCCAGATACGCAGTATTTT
CDR3: CASSRTGPDTQYF

D: TRBD1
V: TRBV6-6
size: NA
J: TRBJ2-1
length: 13
DNA: TGTGCCAGCAGTTACGCAGTCGAGACAGGGACGTTCTTC
CDR3: CASSYAVETGTFF

D: NA
V: TRBV30
size: NA
J: TRBJ1-5
length: 13
DNA: TGTGCCTGGAGTGTAAGCGTTAATCAGCCCCAGCATTTT
CDR3: CAWSVSVNQPQHF

D: TRBD2
V: TRBV19
size: NA
J: TRBJ2-1
length: 16
DNA: TGTGCCAGTAGTCCCCGAGCGGGAGCAGACTACAATGAGCAGTTCTTC
CDR3: CASSPRAGADYNEQFF

D: NA
V: TRBV5-1
size: few
J: TRBJ2-5
length: 19
DNA: TGCGCCAGCAGCCGAGGCCCTCAGGGTGCGTTTGGTACCCAAGAGACCCAGTACTTC
CDR3: CASSRGPQGAFGTQETQYF

D: NA
V: TRBV6-5
size: NA
J: TRBJ1-1
length: 14
DNA: TGTGCCAGCAGGCCCGCAGGGAGGTACACTGAAGCTTTCTTT
CDR3: CASRPAGRYTEAFF

D: TRBD2
V: TRBV5-1
size: NA
J: TRBJ2-7
length: 16
DNA: TGCGCCAGCAGCTTGGGAGGGACTAGCGGATCCTACGAGCAGTACTTC
CDR3: CASSLGGTSGSYEQYF

D: NA
V: TRBV19
size: NA
J: TRBJ1-5
length: 11
DNA: TGTGCCAGTAGTACACGGGGAAGCTTGAATTTT
CDR3: CASSTRGSLNF

D: NA
V: TRBV27
size: NA
J: TRBJ1-1
length: 17
DNA: NA
CDR3: CASSSLRQTGRGTEAFF

D: NA
V: TRBV23-1
size: few
J: TRBJ2-3
length: 15
DNA: TGCGCCAGCAGACTACAGGGAAACTGCACAGATACGCAGTATTTT
CDR3: CASRLQGNCTDTQYF

D: TRBD1
V: TRBV30
size: NA
J: TRBJ2-7
length: 14
DNA: TGTGCCTGGGGCTCAGGGACAGGATCATACGAGCAGTACTTC
CDR3: CAWGSGTGSYEQYF

D: NA
V: TRBV27
size: NA
J: TRBJ2-7
length: 14
DNA: TGTGCCAGCAGTATACAGGGACCGAAATACGAGCAGTACTTC
CDR3: CASSIQGPKYEQYF

D: TRBD2
V: TRBV5-1
size: NA
J: TRBJ2-2
length: 16
DNA: TGCGCCAGCAGCCAGACTAGCGGGAGGGCCTCCGGGGAGCTGTTTTTT
CDR3: CASSQTSGRASGELFF

D: NA
V: TRBV18
size: few
J: TRBJ2-6
length: 14
DNA: TGTGCCAGCTCACCTTCGGGTCCCGCCAACGTCCTGACTTTC
CDR3: CASSPSGPANVLTF

D: NA
V: TRBV7-2
size: NA
J: TRBJ2-7
length: 15
DNA: TGTGCCAGCAGCCCCCCGGGCGGGTTTGGATACGAGCAGTACTTC
CDR3: CASSPPGGFGYEQYF

D: NA
V: TRBV10-2
size: few
J: TRBJ2-1
length: 14
DNA: TGCGCCAGCAGGGACACTCCCTCCTACAATGAGCAGTTCTTC
CDR3: CASRDTPSYNEQFF

D: NA
V: TRBV5-1
size: few
J: TRBJ2-3
length: 13
DNA: TGCGCCAGCAGCTTGGGCAGGACAGATACGCAGTATTTT
CDR3: CASSLGRTDTQYF

D: TRBD1
V: TRBV18
size: NA
J: TRBJ2-5
length: 15
DNA: TGTGCCAGCTCACCACTCAAGAACAGGGGAGAGACCCAGTACTTC
CDR3: CASSPLKNRGETQYF

D: TRBD1
V: TRBV7-2
size: few
J: TRBJ1-5
length: 14
DNA: TGTGCCAGCAGCGCGGACAGGAGGAATCAGCCCCAGCATTTT
CDR3: CASSADRRNQPQHF

D: TRBD1
V: TRBV4-1
size: once
J: TRBJ1-1
length: 14
DNA: TGCGCCAGCAGCCAAGGGCGGACAGGGTCTGAAGCTTTCTTT
CDR3: CASSQGRTGSEAFF

D: NA
V: TRBV9
size: NA
J: TRBJ2-1
length: 14
DNA: TGTGCCAGCAGCGTAGATGTGGGAGACGGTGAGCAGTTCTTC
CDR3: CASSVDVGDGEQFF

D: NA
V: TRBV28
size: NA
J: TRBJ2-2
length: 14
DNA: TGTGCCAGCAGTCCCCGGCTAGCCACCGGGGAGCTGTTTTTT
CDR3: CASSPRLATGELFF

D: NA
V: TRBV14
size: few
J: TRBJ1-3
length: 12
DNA: TGTGCCACCAGTCGGTCTGGAAACACCATATATTTT
CDR3: CATSRSGNTIYF

D: NA
V: TRBV28
size: few
J: TRBJ1-2
length: 12
DNA: TGTGCCAGCAGTCTTGTTAACTATGGCTACACCTTC
CDR3: CASSLVNYGYTF

D: TRBD2
V: TRBV6-6
size: few
J: TRBJ2-7
length: 14
DNA: TGTGCCAGCCGACTAGCGGGAGGAGGCTACGAGCAGTACTTC
CDR3: CASRLAGGGYEQYF

D: NA
V: TRBV4-1
size: NA
J: TRBJ2-3
length: 17
DNA: TGCGCCAGCAGCCAAGTTTTCGGGCAGGGCGCGGCAGATACGCAGTATTTT
CDR3: CASSQVFGQGAADTQYF

D: NA
V: TRBV6-5
size: few
J: TRBJ1-2
length: 15
DNA: TGTGCCAGCAGCCGCCGCCACAGGCCCAACTATGGCTACACCTTC
CDR3: CASSRRHRPNYGYTF

D: TRBD2
V: TRBV7-2
size: few
J: TRBJ2-1
length: 17
DNA: TGTGCCAGCAGCTCGTCACCGGGACTATCCACCTACAATGAGCAGTTCTTC
CDR3: CASSSSPGLSTYNEQFF

D: TRBD2
V: TRBV6-6
size: few
J: TRBJ2-1
length: 15
DNA: TGTGCCAGCAGCATGGGACTAGCGTTCTACAATGAGCAGTTCTTC
CDR3: CASSMGLAFYNEQFF

D: NA
V: TRBV9
size: NA
J: TRBJ2-7
length: 14
DNA: TGTGCCAGCAGCGTAGGCCAGGGCACCTACGAGCAGTACTTC
CDR3: CASSVGQGTYEQYF

D: NA
V: TRBV7-2
size: few
J: TRBJ2-1
length: 16
DNA: TGTGCCAGCAGCTTAATGGGGCTAGTGGGGTACAATGAGCAGTTCTTC
CDR3: CASSLMGLVGYNEQFF

D: NA
V: TRBV18
size: NA
J: TRBJ2-5
length: 13
DNA: TGTGCCAGCTCACAACTAAGCCAAGAGACCCAGTACTTC
CDR3: CASSQLSQETQYF

D: NA
V: TRBV5-1
size: NA
J: TRBJ2-2
length: 16
DNA: TGCGCCAGCAGCTTGGGGACAGATATCAACACCGGGGAGCTGTTTTTT
CDR3: CASSLGTDINTGELFF

D: TRBD2
V: TRBV19
size: few
J: TRBJ2-1
length: 15
DNA: TGTGCCAGTAGACCCTTAGCGGGAGTGAGTAATGAGCAGTTCTTC
CDR3: CASRPLAGVSNEQFF

D: TRBD1
V: TRBV2
size: few
J: TRBJ2-7
length: 11
DNA: TGTGCCAGCAGGGTGAGAGACAGGGGGTGCTTC
CDR3: CASRVRDRGCF

D: TRBD2
V: TRBV19
size: few
J: TRBJ2-1
length: 14
DNA: TGTGCCACAAGAGCGGGAGCTTCCTACAATGAGCAGTTCTTC
CDR3: CATRAGASYNEQFF

D: TRBD2
V: TRBV2
size: few
J: TRBJ2-1
length: 20
DNA: TGTGCCAGCACCCCCGCCACAGGGTTTAGCGGGAGAGGTTCCTACAATGAGCAGTTCTTC
CDR3: CASTPATGFSGRGSYNEQFF

D: NA
V: TRBV20-1
size: few
J: TRBJ2-7
length: 10
DNA: TGCAGTGCGGGGGCGCACGAGCAGTACTTC
CDR3: CSAGAHEQYF

D: TRBD1
V: TRBV14
size: few
J: TRBJ2-3
length: 12
DNA: TGTGCCAGCAGCACAGACAGGGGGCTGAAGTATTTT
CDR3: CASSTDRGLKYF